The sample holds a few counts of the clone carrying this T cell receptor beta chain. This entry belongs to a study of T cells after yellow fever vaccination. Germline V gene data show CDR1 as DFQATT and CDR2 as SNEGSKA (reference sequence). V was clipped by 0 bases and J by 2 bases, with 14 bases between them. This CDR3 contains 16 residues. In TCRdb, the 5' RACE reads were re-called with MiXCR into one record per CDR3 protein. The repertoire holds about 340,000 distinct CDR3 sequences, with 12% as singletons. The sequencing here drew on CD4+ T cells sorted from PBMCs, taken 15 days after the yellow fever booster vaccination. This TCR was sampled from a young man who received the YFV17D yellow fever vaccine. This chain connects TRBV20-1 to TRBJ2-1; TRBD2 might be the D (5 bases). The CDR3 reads CSARDPGVRAYNEQFF. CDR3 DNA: TGCAGTGCTAGAGATCCGGGTGTGAGGGCCTACAATGAGCAGTTCTTC.